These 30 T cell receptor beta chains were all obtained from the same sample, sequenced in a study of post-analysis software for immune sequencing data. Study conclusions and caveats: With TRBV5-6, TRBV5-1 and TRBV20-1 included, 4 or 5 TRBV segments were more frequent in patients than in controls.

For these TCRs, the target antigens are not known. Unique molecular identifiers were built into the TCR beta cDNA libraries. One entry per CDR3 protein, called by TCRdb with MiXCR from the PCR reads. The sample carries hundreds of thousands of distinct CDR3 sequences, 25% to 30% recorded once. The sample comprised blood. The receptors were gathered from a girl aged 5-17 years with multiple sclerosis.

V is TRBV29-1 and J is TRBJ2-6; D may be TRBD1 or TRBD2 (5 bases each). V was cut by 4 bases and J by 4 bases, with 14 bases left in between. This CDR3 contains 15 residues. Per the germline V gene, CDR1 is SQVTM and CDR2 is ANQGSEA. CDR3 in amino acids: CSVGDGLKGANVLTF. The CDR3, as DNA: TGCAGCGTTGGGGACGGGCTCAAGGGGGCCAACGTCCTGACTTTC.

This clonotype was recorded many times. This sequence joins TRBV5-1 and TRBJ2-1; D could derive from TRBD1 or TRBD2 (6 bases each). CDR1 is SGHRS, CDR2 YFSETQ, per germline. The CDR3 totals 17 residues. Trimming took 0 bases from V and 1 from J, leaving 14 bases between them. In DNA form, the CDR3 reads TGCGCCAGCAGCTTGGCCGGGGGCTCCACATCCTACAATGAGCAGTTCTTC. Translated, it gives CASSLAGGSTSYNEQFF.

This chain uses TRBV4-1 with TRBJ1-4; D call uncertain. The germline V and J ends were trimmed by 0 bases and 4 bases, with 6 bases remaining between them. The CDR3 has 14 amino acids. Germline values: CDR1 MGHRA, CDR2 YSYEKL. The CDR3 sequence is CASSQEGSNEKLFF. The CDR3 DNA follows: TGCGCCAGCAGCCAAGAGGGCAGTAATGAAAAACTGTTTTTT.

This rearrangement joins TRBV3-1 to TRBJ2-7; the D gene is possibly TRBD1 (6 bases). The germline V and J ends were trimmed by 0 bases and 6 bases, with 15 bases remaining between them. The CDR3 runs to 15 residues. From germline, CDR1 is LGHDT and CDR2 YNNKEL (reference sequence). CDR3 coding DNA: TGTGCCAGCAGCCAAGAGACAGGACTGGGGTTCGAGCAGTACTTC. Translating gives CASSQETGLGFEQYF.

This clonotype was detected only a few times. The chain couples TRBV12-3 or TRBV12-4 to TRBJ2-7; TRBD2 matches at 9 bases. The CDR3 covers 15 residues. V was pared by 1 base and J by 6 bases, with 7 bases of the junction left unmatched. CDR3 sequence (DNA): TGTGCCAGCAGTTTAGTAGCTAGCGGGACGAGCGAGCAGTACTTC. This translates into CASSLVASGTSEQYF.

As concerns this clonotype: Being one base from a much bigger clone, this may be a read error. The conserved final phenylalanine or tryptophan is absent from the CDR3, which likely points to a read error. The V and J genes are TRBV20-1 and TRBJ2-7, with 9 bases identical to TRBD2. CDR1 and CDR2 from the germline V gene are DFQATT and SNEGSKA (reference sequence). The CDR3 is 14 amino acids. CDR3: CSIGETSGSSEQYC. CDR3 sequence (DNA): TGCAGCATAGGAGAGACTAGCGGCTCCTCCGAGCAGTACTGC.

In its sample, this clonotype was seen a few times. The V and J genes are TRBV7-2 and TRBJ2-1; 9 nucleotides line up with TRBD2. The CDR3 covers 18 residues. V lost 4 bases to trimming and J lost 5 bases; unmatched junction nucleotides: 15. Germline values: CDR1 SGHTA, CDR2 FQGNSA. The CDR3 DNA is TGTGCCAGCAGCTACAACCTTTTCTGGACTAGCGCGCACAATGAGCAGTTCTTC. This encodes CASSYNLFWTSAHNEQFF.

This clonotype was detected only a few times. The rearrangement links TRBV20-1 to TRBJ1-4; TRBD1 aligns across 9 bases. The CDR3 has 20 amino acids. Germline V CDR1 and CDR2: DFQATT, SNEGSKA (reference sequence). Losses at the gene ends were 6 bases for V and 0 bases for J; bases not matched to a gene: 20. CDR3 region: CSAPWSSGTGSFATNEKLFF. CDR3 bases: TGCAGTGCGCCGTGGTCATCCGGGACAGGGAGTTTTGCAACTAATGAAAAACTGTTTTTT.

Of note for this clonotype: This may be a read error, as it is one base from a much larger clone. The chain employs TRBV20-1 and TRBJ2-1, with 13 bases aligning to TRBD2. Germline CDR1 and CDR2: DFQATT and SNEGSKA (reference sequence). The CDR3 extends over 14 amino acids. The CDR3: CNADGTSGENEQFF. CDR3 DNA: TGCAATGCTGACGGGACTAGCGGGGAAAATGAGCAGTTCTTC.

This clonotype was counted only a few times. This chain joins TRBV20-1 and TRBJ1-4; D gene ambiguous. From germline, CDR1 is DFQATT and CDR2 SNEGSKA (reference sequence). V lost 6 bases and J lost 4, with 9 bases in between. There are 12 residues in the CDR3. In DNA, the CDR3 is TGCAGTGCCAGACCAGATAATGAAAAACTGTTTTTT. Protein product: CSARPDNEKLFF.

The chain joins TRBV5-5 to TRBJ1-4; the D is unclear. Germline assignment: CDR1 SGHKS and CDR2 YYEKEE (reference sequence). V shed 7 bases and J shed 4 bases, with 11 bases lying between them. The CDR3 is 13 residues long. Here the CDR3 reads CASEAENNEKLFF. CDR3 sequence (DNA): TGTGCCAGCGAGGCGGAGAATAATGAAAAACTGTTTTTT.

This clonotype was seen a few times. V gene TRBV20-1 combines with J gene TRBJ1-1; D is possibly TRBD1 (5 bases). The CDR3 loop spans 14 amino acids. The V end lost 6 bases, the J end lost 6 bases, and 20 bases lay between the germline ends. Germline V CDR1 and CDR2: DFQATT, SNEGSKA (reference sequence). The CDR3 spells CSAPGRSSGAEAFF. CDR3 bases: TGCAGTGCACCGGGACGGTCCAGTGGGGCTGAAGCTTTCTTT.

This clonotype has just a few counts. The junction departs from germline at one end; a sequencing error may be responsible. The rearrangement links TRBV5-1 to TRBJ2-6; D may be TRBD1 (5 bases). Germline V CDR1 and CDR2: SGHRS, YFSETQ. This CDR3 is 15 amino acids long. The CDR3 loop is CASSEQVSGANVLTF. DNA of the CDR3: TGTGCCAGCAGTGAACAGGTTTCTGGGGCCAACGTCCTGACTTTC.

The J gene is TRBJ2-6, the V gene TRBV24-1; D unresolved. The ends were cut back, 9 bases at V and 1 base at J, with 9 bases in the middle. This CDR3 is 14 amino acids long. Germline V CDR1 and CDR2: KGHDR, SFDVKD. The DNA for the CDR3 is TGTGCCACCGCCATAGGGTCTGGGGCCAACGTCCTGACTTTC. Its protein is CATAIGSGANVLTF.

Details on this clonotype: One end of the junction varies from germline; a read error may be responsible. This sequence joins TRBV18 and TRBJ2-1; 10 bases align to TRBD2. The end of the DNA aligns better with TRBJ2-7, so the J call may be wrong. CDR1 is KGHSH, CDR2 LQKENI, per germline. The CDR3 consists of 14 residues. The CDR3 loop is CTSSALAGVDEQYF. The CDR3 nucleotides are TGTACCAGCTCAGCCCTAGCGGGAGTGGACGAGCAGTACTTC.

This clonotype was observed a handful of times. The CDR3 nucleotides are TGCAGCGGTGACCCGAGTGAGGGGGGATACAATGAGCAGTTCTTC. As protein: CSGDPSEGGYNEQFF. The gene calls are TRBV29-1 and TRBJ2-1, with D perhaps matching TRBD1 or TRBD2 (6 bases each). From germline, CDR1 is SQVTM and CDR2 ANQGSEA. The V and J ends lost 7 bases and 4 bases respectively, with 20 bases between them. The CDR3 runs to 15 residues.

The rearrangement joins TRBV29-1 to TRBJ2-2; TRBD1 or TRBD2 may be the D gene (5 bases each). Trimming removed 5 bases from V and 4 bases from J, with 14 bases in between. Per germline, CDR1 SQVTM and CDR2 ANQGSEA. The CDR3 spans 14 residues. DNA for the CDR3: TGCAGCGTTCCCGGGACGGGTTTCACCGGGGAGCTGTTTTTT. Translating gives CSVPGTGFTGELFF.

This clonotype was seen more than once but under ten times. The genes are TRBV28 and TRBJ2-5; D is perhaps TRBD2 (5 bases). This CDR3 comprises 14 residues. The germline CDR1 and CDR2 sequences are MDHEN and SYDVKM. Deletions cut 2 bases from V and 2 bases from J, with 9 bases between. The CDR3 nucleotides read TGTGCCAGCAGTTTAGTAAGGAGGCAAGAGACCCAGTACTTC. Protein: CASSLVRRQETQYF. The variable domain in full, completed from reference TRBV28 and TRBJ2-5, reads DVKVTQSSRYLVKRTGEKVFLECVQDMDHENMFWYRQDPGLGLRLIYFSYDVKMKEKGDIPEGYSVSREKKERFSLILESASTNQTSMYLCASSLVRRQETQYFGPGTRLLVL.

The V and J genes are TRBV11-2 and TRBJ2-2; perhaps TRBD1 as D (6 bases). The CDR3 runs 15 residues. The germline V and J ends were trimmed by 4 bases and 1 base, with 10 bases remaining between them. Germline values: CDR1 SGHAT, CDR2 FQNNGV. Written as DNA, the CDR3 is TGTGCCAGCAGCTGGGCGGACAGGAACACCGGGGAGCTGTTTTTT. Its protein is CASSWADRNTGELFF.

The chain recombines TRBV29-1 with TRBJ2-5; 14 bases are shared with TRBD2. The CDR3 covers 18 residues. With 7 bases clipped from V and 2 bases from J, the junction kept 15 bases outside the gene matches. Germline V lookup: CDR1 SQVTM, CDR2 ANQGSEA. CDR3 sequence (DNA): TGCAGCGCCTCCGGGACTAGCGGGAGCAAAATCTATCAAGAGACCCAGTACTTC. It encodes CSASGTSGSKIYQETQYF. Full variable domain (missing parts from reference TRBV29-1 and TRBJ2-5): SAVISQKPSRDICQRGTSLTIQCQVDSQVTMMFWYRQQPGQSLTLIATANQGSEATYESGFVIDKFPISRPNLTFSTLTVSNMSPEDSSIYLCSASGTSGSKIYQETQYFGPGTRLLVL.

CDR3 bases: TGTGCCAGCAGTTACACAGGGCCCAATTACAATGAGCAGTACTTC. Its protein product is CASSYTGPNYNEQYF. The chain recombines TRBV6-6 with TRBJ2-1; perhaps TRBD1 as D (6 bases). The assigned J gene may be wrong: the sequence end matches TRBJ2-7 better. Germline assignment: CDR1 MNHNY and CDR2 SVGAGI (reference sequence). The CDR3 sequence is 15 residues long.

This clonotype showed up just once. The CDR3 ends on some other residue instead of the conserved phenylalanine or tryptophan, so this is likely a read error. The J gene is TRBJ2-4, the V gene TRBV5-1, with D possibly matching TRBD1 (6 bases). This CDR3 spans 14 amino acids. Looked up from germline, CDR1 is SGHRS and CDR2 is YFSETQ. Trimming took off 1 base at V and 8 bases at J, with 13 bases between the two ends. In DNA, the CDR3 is TGCGCCAGCAGCTTGATGGCAGGGGCGGACATTCAGTACTTG. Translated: CASSLMAGADIQYL.

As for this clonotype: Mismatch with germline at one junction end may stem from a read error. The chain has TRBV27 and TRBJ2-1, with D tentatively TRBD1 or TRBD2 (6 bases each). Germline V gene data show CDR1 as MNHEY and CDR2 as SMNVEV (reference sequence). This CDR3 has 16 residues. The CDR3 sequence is CAGSLWGASSYNEQFF. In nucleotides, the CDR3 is TGTGCCGGCAGTCTGTGGGGGGCCAGCTCCTACAATGAGCAGTTCTTC.

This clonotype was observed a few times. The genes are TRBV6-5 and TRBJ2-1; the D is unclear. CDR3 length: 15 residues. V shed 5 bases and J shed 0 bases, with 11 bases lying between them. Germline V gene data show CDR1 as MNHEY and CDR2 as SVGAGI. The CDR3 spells CASSKGAASYNEQFF. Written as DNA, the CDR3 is TGTGCCAGCAGTAAGGGCGCGGCCTCCTACAATGAGCAGTTCTTC.

The CDR3 reads CASSPAVEVPQETQYF. The CDR3, as DNA: TGTGCCAGCAGTCCCGCGGTAGAGGTTCCACAAGAGACCCAGTACTTC. V gene TRBV28 combines with J gene TRBJ2-5, with D hard to call. Germline V lookup: CDR1 MDHEN, CDR2 SYDVKM. V gave up 5 bases and J gave up 2 bases, with 18 bases separating them. The length of the CDR3 is 16 residues.

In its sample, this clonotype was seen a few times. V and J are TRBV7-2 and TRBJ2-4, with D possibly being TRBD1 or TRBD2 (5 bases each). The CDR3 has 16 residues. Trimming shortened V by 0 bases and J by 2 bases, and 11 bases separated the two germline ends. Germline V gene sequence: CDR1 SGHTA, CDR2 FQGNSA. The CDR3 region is CASSLAGTGPKNIQYF. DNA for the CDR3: TGTGCCAGCAGCTTAGCGGGAACGGGACCCAAAAACATTCAGTACTTC.

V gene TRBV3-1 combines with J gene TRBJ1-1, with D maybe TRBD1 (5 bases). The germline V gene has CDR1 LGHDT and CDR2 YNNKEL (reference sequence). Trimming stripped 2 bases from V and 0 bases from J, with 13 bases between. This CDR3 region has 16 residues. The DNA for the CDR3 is TGTGCCAGCAGCCAAATTCACACAGGTCTGAACACTGAAGCTTTCTTT. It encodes CASSQIHTGLNTEAFF.

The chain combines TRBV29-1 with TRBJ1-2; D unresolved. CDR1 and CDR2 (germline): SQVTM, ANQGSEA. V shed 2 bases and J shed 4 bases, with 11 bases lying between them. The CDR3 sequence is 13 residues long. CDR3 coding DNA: TGCAGCGTTGAACTGAGACCCCCCTATGGCTACACCTTC. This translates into CSVELRPPYGYTF.

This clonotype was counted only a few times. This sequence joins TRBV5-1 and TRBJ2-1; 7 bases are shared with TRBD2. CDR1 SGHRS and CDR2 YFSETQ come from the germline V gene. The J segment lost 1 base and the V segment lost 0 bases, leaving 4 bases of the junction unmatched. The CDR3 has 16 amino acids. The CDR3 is CASSLVGRASYNEQFF. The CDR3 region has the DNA TGCGCCAGCAGCTTGGTGGGGAGGGCGTCCTACAATGAGCAGTTCTTC.

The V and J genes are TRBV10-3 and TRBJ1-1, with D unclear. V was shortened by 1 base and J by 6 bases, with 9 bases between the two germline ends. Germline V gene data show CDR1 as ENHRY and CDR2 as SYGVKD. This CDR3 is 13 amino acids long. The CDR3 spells CAISEFPEPEAFF. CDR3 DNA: TGTGCCATCAGTGAGTTCCCCGAGCCTGAAGCTTTCTTT.